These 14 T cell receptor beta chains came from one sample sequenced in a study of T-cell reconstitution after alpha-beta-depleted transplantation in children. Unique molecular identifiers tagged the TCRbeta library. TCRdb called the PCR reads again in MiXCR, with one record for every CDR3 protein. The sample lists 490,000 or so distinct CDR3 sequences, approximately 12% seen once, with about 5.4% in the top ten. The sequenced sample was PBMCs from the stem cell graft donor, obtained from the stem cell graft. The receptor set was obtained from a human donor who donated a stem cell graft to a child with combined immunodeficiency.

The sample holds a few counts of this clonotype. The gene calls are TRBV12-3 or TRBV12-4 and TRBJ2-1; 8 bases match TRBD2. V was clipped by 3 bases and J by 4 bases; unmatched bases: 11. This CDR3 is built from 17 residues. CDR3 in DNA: TGTGCCAGCAGTTTCGCTACAGCGGGAGCGGGTTACAATGAGCAGTTCTTC. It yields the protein CASSFATAGAGYNEQFF.

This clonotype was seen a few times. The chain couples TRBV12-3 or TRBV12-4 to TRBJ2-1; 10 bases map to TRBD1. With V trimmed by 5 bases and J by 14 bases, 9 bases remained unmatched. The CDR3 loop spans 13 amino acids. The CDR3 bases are TGTGCCAGCAGTCCTACTGGGACAGGGGACAAGTTCTTC. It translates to CASSPTGTGDKFF.

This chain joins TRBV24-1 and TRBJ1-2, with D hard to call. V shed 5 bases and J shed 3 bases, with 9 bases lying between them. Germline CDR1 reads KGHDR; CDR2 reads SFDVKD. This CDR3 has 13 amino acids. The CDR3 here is CATSVGSYYGYTF. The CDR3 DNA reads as TGTGCCACCAGTGTAGGCAGCTACTATGGCTACACCTTC.

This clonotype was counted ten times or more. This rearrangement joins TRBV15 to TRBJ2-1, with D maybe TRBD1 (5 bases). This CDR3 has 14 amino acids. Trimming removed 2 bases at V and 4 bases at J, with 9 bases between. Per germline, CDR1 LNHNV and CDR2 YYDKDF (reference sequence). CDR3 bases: TGTGCCACCAGCAGAACGACAGCTTACAATGAGCAGTTCTTC. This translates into CATSRTTAYNEQFF. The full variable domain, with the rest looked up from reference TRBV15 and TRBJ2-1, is DAMVIQNPRYQVTQFGKPVTLSCSQTLNHNVMYWYQQKSSQAPKLLFHYYDKDFNNEADTPDNFQSRRPNTSFCFLDIRSPGLGDTAMYLCATSRTTAYNEQFFGPGTRLTVL.

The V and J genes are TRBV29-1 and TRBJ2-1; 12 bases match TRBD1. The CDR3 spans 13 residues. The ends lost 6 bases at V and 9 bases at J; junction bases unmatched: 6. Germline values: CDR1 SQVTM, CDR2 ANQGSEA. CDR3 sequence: CSVPGTGGPEQFF. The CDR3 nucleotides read TGCAGCGTACCCGGGACAGGGGGCCCTGAGCAGTTCTTC.

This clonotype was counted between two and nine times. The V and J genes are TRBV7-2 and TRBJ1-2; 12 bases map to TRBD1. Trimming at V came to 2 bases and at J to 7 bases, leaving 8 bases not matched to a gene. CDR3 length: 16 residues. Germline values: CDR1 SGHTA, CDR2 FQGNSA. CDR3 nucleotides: TGTGCCAGCAGCTTATTGCCGGGACAGGGGGCGACTGGCTACACCTTC. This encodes CASSLLPGQGATGYTF.

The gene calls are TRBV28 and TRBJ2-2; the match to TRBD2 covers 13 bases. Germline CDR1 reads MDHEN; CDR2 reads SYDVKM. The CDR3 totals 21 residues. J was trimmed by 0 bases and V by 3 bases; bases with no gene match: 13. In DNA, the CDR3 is TGTGCCAGCAGTTTCTGGGGGGAGACTAGCGGGGGGCCCACGAACACCGGGGAGCTGTTTTTT. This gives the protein CASSFWGETSGGPTNTGELFF.

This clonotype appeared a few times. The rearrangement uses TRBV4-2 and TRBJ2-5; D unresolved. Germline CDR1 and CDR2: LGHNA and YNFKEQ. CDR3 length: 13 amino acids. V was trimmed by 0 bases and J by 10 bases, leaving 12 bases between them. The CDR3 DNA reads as TGTGCCAGCAGCCAAGACGTGTGGCGGAGCCAGTACTTC. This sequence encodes CASSQDVWRSQYF.

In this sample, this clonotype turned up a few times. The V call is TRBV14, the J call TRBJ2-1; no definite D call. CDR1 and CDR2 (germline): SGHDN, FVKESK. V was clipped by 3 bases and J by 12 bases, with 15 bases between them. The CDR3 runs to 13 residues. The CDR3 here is CASSQAVIYGQFF. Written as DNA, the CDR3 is TGTGCCAGCAGCCAGGCGGTGATTTACGGGCAGTTCTTC.

In DNA, the CDR3 is TGTGCCAGCAGCCAAGGGGCTTGGTGGAACAATGAGCAGTTCTTC. Amino acids: CASSQGAWWNNEQFF. The V gene is TRBV7-2, the J gene TRBJ2-1, with a possible D match to TRBD1 (5 bases). CDR1 is SGHTA, CDR2 FQGNSA, per germline. Trimming removed 5 bases at V and 5 bases at J, with 16 bases between. CDR3 size: 15 residues.

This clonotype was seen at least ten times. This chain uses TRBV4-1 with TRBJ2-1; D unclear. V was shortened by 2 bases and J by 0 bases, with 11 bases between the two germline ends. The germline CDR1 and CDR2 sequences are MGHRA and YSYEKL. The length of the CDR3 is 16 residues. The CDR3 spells CASSQQDLISYNEQFF. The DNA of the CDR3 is TGCGCCAGCAGCCAACAAGACTTGATCTCCTACAATGAGCAGTTCTTC.

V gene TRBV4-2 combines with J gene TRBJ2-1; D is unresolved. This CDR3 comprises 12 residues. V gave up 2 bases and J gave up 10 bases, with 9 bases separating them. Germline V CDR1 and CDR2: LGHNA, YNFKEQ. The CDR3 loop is CASSQRRHEQFF. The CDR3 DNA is TGTGCCAGCAGCCAACGGCGCCACGAGCAGTTCTTC.

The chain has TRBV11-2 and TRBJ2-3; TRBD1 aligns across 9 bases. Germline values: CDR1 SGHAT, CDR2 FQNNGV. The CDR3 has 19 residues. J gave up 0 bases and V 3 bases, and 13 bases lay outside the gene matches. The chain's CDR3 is CASSFPDGTGFFSTDTQYF. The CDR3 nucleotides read TGTGCCAGCAGCTTCCCAGACGGGACAGGGTTCTTTAGCACAGATACGCAGTATTTT.

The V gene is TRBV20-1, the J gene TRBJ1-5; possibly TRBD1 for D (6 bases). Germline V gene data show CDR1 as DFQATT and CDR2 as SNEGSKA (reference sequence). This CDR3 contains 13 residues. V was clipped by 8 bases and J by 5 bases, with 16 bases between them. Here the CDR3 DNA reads TGCAGTACCTGGGGGGGGCAAGATCAGCCCCAGCATTTT. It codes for CSTWGGQDQPQHF.